These T cell receptor beta chains were read from a single sample in a study of shared clonotypes between healthy human individuals. Repertoires were generated with immunoSEQ multiplex PCR, while TCRdb's copy carries only in-frame clones and drops some. The profile shows approximately 400,000 clones, approximately 97% of them singletons. The specimen sequenced was memory CD8+ T cells sorted from blood. The receptors shown here come from a man under 40 in good health. Both conserved end residues are part of each CDR3. A D gene is named only where the DNA matches it firmly. The listing skips clone size in some rows; elsewhere it reads once, few, many or a size class.

clone_size	v_call	d_call	j_call	cdr3_nt	cdr3_aa
-	TRBV2	TRBD2	TRBJ2-7	TGTGCCAGCAGTGAAGAGACTAGCCTCGAGCAGTACTTC	CASSEETSLEQYF
-	TRBV7-9	TRBD2	TRBJ2-2	TGTGCCAGCAGCTTCCGGACTAGCGCATCGAACACCGGGGAGCTGTTTTTT	CASSFRTSASNTGELFF
-	TRBV7-8	-	TRBJ2-5	TGTGCCAGCAGCTTAGCGCGACTAGTGCGGTGGACCCAGTACTTC	CASSLARLVRWTQYF
-	TRBV27	-	TRBJ2-1	TGTGCCAGCAGTTTATCGACAGTCTACAATGAGCAGTTCTTC	CASSLSTVYNEQFF
-	TRBV4-1	TRBD2	TRBJ2-7	TGCGCCAGCAGCCAAGATATTCTAGCGGGAGCCTACGAGCAGTACTTC	CASSQDILAGAYEQYF
-	TRBV19	-	TRBJ2-3	TGTGCCAGTAGTAGAGAAGCGTCGGGACGGAGCACAGATACGCAGTATTTT	CASSREASGRSTDTQYF
-	TRBV30	TRBD2	TRBJ2-7	TGTGCCTGGAGTGTATTCCAGCGGGGCCCCTACGAGCAGTACTTC	CAWSVFQRGPYEQYF
-	TRBV6-1	-	TRBJ2-7	TGTGCCAGCAGAGCAGAGGCCCCCCCCTACGAGCAGTACTTC	CASRAEAPPYEQYF
-	TRBV5-1	TRBD2	TRBJ2-3	TGCGCTTCCTGGGGAGCGGGAGAGGATACGCAGTATTTT	CASWGAGEDTQYF
-	TRBV30	TRBD2	TRBJ2-7	TGTGCCTGGGGGACTAGCGGGAGGGTCCGATACGAGCAGTACTTC	CAWGTSGRVRYEQYF
-	TRBV5-1	TRBD2	TRBJ2-1	TGCGCCAGTACTAGCGGGAGGGCCAACAATGAGCAGTTCTTC	CASTSGRANNEQFF
-	TRBV27	-	TRBJ1-5	TGTGCCAGCAGTTTAGCGGGGGGGCGGGGTCAGCCCCAGCATTTT	CASSLAGGRGQPQHF
-	TRBV7-9	-	TRBJ1-4	TGTGCCAGCAGCTTAGTGTGGCAGCCTAATGAAAAACTGTTTTTT	CASSLVWQPNEKLFF
once	TRBV10-2	-	TRBJ2-7	TGCGCCAGCAGTGAGCTCTACTCGGGACACAAGGAGTGGGAGCAGTACTTC	CASSELYSGHKEWEQYF
-	TRBV30	-	TRBJ1-2	TGTGCCTGGAGTCACGGGGGGGGCTACACCTTC	CAWSHGGGYTF
-	TRBV15	-	TRBJ2-5	TGTGCCACCAGCAGAGAGGGGACGGGAGCCACGCGGAGGACCCAGTACTTC	CATSREGTGATRRTQYF
-	TRBV4-1	TRBD1	TRBJ2-7	TGCGCCAGCAGCCAAGCTTTTTTTAAGACAGGGATAACCTACGAGCAGTACTTC	CASSQAFFKTGITYEQYF
-	TRBV5-4	TRBD1	TRBJ2-5	TGTGCCAGCAGCCCAAGACACAGGGGGCGGGAGACCCAGTACTTC	CASSPRHRGRETQYF
-	TRBV28	TRBD2	TRBJ2-2	TGTGCCAGCAGTCAAGCGGGAGGGCCATCCGGGGAGCTGTTTTTT	CASSQAGGPSGELFF
-	TRBV28	-	TRBJ2-7	TGTGCCAGCAGCCCCCTGGGTCGCAATTACGAGCAGTACTTC	CASSPLGRNYEQYF
-	TRBV7-2	TRBD1	TRBJ1-5	TGTGCCAGCAGCCGAACAGGGGGTGATCAGCCCCAGCATTTT	CASSRTGGDQPQHF
-	TRBV28	-	TRBJ1-2	TGTGCCAGCAGTTTTGACGACCTTTGGTATGGCTACACCTTC	CASSFDDLWYGYTF
once	TRBV20-1	-	TRBJ2-1	TGCAGTGCTACCCTCCGTGAGCAGTTCTTC	CSATLREQFF
-	TRBV5-6	-	TRBJ2-5	TGTGCCAGCAGCCCGAGTGGGGGAGCAGAGACCCAGTACTTC	CASSPSGGAETQYF
-	TRBV20-1	-	TRBJ2-5	TGCGGCGGAGGGCCAAGAGAGACCCAGTACTTC	CGGGPRETQYF
-	TRBV7-9	-	TRBJ1-5	TGTGCCTGGGGGGGCAATCAGCCCCAGCATTTT	CAWGGNQPQHF
-	TRBV4-1	TRBD2	TRBJ2-5	TGCGCCAGCAGCCAAGGGATAGCGGGAGTAAAGGAGACCCAGTACTTC	CASSQGIAGVKETQYF
-	TRBV6-1	-	TRBJ2-1	TGTGCCAGCAGTTTCAGGGTAACTGAGCAGTTCTTC	CASSFRVTEQFF
-	TRBV10-3	TRBD1	TRBJ1-4	TGTGCCATCAGTGGACAGGGTCCTAATGAAAAACTGTTTTTT	CAISGQGPNEKLFF
-	TRBV11-2	TRBD1	TRBJ1-2	TGTGCCAGCAGCTTCAGGGGGACAAACTATGGCTACACCTTC	CASSFRGTNYGYTF
-	TRBV7-9	-	TRBJ2-7	TGTGCCAGCAGGCAAGGAGGCCCCTCCTACGAGCAGTACTTC	CASRQGGPSYEQYF
-	TRBV10-3	-	TRBJ2-2	TGTGCCATGACAGCGGCGGGTCGCACCGGGGAGCTGTTTTTT	CAMTAAGRTGELFF
-	TRBV27	-	TRBJ1-3	TGTGCCAGCCCCTCCCTACATCCCTCTGGAAACACCATATATTTT	CASPSLHPSGNTIYF
-	TRBV5-5	-	TRBJ1-4	TGTGCCAGCAGCTTGGCGTCAGTCGGCCGCAATGAAAAACTGTTTTTT	CASSLASVGRNEKLFF
-	TRBV7-2	-	TRBJ1-1	TGTGCCAGCAGCTTAGTCGCGGACACTGAAGCTTTCTTT	CASSLVADTEAFF